The 5 T cell receptor beta chains below all came from one sample that was sequenced in a study of PD-1 blockade in classical Hodgkin lymphoma. Every one of the patients relapsed after autologous stem cell transplantation (brentuximab vedotin exposure was variable). The data were produced by immunoSEQ multiplex PCR, yet TCRdb's version contains in-frame clones alone and is incomplete. The table lists 25,000 to 30,000 clones, over 65% of them singletons. The sample consisted of peripheral blood mononuclear cells (PBMCs), taken before the second cycle of nivolumab. The source is a human donor with classical Hodgkin lymphoma.

V usage is TRBV6-1 and J usage is TRBJ2-7; the match to TRBD1 covers 7 bases. Germline CDR1 and CDR2: MNHNS and SASEGT. J gave up 2 bases and V 6 bases, and 10 bases lay outside the gene matches. The CDR3 consists of 15 residues. The chain's CDR3 is CASREDRKMAYEQYF. CDR3 nucleotide sequence: TGTGCCAGCAGGGAGGACAGGAAGATGGCCTACGAGCAGTACTTC.

The gene calls are TRBV11-2 and TRBJ1-1, with D perhaps matching TRBD1 (5 bases). CDR1 SGHAT and CDR2 FQNNGV come from the germline V gene. CDR3 length: 13 residues. Trimming took 3 bases from V and 3 from J, leaving 8 bases between them. The CDR3, as DNA: TGTGCCAGCAGCTTTTCCAGGGACACTGAAGCTTTCTTT. It codes for CASSFSRDTEAFF.

This rearrangement joins TRBV6-6 to TRBJ2-3; maybe TRBD2 (5 bases). CDR3 length: 16 amino acids. Germline V gene lookup returns CDR1 MNHNY and CDR2 SVGAGI (reference sequence). Between the trimmed V and J ends, which lost 0 bases and 4 bases, there was a span of 14 bases. The CDR3 is CASSYSGAGIPDTQYF. The CDR3 DNA sequence: TGTGCCAGCAGTTACTCGGGTGCGGGTATCCCAGATACGCAGTATTTT.

The chain employs TRBV7-8 and TRBJ2-5; D uncertain. Per the germline V gene, CDR1 is SGHVS and CDR2 is FQNEAQ. The CDR3 sequence is 13 residues long. Trimming left V 5 bases short and J 5 bases short, with 12 bases between. The chain's CDR3 is CASSPQGSETQYF. CDR3 coding DNA: TGTGCCAGCAGCCCCCAAGGGTCGGAGACCCAGTACTTC.

J is TRBJ2-1 and V is TRBV19; D gene unclear. Deletions cut 0 bases from V and 8 bases from J, with 11 bases between. The CDR3 loop spans 14 amino acids. Per the germline V gene, CDR1 is LNHDA and CDR2 is SQIVND (reference sequence). The CDR3 protein is CASSIESSTDEQFF. CDR3 coding DNA: TGTGCCAGTAGTATAGAGAGTAGTACTGATGAGCAGTTCTTC.